Included here is one T cell receptor (beta chain) sequence, with context. As it was prepared, the TCRbeta library received unique molecular identifiers. One entry per CDR3 protein, called by TCRdb with MiXCR from the PCR reads. The sample carries some 550,000 distinct CDR3 sequences, around 18% recorded once. Trimming took 7 bases from V and 6 from J; bases not matched to a gene: 7. In germline, CDR1 is SQVTM, CDR2 ANQGSEA. This CDR3 contains 12 residues. This entry comes from a study of T-cell reconstitution after alpha-beta-depleted transplantation in children. The material was PBMCs from the stem cell graft donor, obtained from the stem cell graft. This rearrangement joins TRBV29-1 to TRBJ2-3; 7 bases are a match to TRBD2. This TCR came from a human donor who donated a stem cell graft to a child with acute lymphoblastic leukemia. This CDR3 reads CSGLADADTQYF. Written as DNA, the CDR3 is TGCAGCGGACTAGCCGACGCGGATACGCAGTATTTT.